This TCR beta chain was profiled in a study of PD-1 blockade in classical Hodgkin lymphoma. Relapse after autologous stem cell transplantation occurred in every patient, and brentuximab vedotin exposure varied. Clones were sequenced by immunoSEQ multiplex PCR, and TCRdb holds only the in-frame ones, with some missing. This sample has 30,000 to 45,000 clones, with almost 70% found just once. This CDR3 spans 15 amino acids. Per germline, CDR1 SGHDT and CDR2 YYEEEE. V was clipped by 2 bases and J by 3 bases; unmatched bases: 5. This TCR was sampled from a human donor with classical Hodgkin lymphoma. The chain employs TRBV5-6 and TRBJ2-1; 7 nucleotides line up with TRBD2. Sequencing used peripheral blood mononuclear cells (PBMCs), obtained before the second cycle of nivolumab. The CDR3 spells CASSFLPGGYNEQFF. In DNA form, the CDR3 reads TGTGCCAGCAGCTTCTTGCCGGGGGGCTACAATGAGCAGTTCTTC.